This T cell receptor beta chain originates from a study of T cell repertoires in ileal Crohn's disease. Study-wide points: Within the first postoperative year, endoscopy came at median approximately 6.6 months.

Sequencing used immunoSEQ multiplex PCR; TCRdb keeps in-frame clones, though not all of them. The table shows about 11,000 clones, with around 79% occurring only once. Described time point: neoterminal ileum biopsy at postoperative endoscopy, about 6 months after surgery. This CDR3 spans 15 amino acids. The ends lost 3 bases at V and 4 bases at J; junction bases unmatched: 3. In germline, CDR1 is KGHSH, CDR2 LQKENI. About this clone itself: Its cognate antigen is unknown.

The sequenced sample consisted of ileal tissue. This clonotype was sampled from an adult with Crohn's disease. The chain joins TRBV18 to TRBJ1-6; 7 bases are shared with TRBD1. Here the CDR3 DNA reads TGTGCCAGCTCACCGGGGACAGCGTATAATTCACCCCTCCACTTT. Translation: CASSPGTAYNSPLHF. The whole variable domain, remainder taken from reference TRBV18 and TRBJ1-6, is NAGVMQNPRHLVRRRGQEARLRCSPMKGHSHVYWYRQLPEEGLKFMVYLQKENIIDESGMPKERFSAEFPKEGPSILRIQQVVRGDSAAYFCASSPGTAYNSPLHFGNGTRLTVT.